These T cell receptor beta chains were read from a single sample in a study of blood T cell repertoires in COVID-19. The data were produced by immunoSEQ multiplex PCR, yet TCRdb's version contains in-frame clones alone and is incomplete. The sample includes some 95,000 clones, approximately 89% of them seen just once. Sequenced sample: peripheral blood. These TCRs come from a human donor with active COVID-19. The donor label of this sample is uncertain. Each CDR3 is given with its conserved first and last residue. The order of the fields is CDR3 protein, CDR3 DNA, J gene, D gene, V gene, clone size. A D gene is named only where the DNA matches it firmly. A clone size is listed for some rows: how often the clone was seen (once, few, many), or a class if it is expanded.

CDR3: CASSMTENYGYTF
DNA: TGTGCCAGCAGCATGACTGAGAACTATGGCTACACCTTC
J: TRBJ1-2
D: NA
V: TRBV11-2
size: NA

CDR3: CSVAQTTDEQYF
DNA: TGCAGCGTTGCCCAAACAACAGACGAGCAGTACTTC
J: TRBJ2-7
D: NA
V: TRBV29-1
size: NA

CDR3: CATWGPRGSTNEKLFF
DNA: TGTGCCACATGGGGCCCCAGGGGATCAACTAATGAAAAACTGTTTTTT
J: TRBJ1-4
D: NA
V: TRBV10-3
size: once

CDR3: CASSSQYQETQYF
DNA: TGCGCCAGCAGCTCACAGTACCAAGAGACCCAGTACTTC
J: TRBJ2-5
D: NA
V: TRBV5-1
size: NA

CDR3: CASTPPIPSSGGPVYEQYF
DNA: TGTGCCAGCACCCCACCGATCCCATCTAGCGGGGGGCCAGTCTACGAGCAGTACTTC
J: TRBJ2-7
D: TRBD2
V: TRBV7-2
size: NA

CDR3: CSATGLMGTGELFF
DNA: TGCAGCGCGACAGGGCTGATGGGGACCGGGGAGCTGTTTTTT
J: TRBJ2-2
D: TRBD1
V: TRBV29-1
size: NA

CDR3: CASSQEIGQGNSPLHF
DNA: TGCGCCAGCAGCCAAGAAATAGGGCAGGGAAATTCACCCCTCCACTTT
J: TRBJ1-6
D: NA
V: TRBV4-3
size: NA

CDR3: CAISEDPWSTEAFF
DNA: TGTGCCATCAGTGAGGATCCTTGGAGCACTGAAGCTTTCTTT
J: TRBJ1-1
D: NA
V: TRBV10-3
size: NA

CDR3: CASSPRQGRESGNTIYF
DNA: TGTGCCAGCAGCCCTCGACAGGGGAGGGAAAGTGGAAACACCATATATTTT
J: TRBJ1-3
D: TRBD1
V: TRBV13
size: NA

CDR3: CASSGPAGQGRQTGNQPQHF
DNA: TGTGCCAGCAGTGGTCCGGCGGGACAGGGACGTCAGACCGGCAATCAGCCCCAGCATTTT
J: TRBJ1-5
D: TRBD1
V: TRBV6-1
size: NA

CDR3: CSAAQGAQHEQYF
DNA: TGCAGCGCCGCGCAGGGGGCGCAACACGAGCAGTACTTC
J: TRBJ2-7
D: TRBD1
V: TRBV29-1
size: NA

CDR3: CASSTGPLSGANVLTF
DNA: TGCGCCAGCAGCACAGGGCCGCTTTCTGGGGCCAACGTCCTGACTTTC
J: TRBJ2-6
D: NA
V: TRBV5-1
size: NA

CDR3: CASSLGTGGPYEQYF
DNA: TGTGCCAGCAGCTTGGGGACAGGGGGACCCTACGAGCAGTACTTC
J: TRBJ2-7
D: TRBD1
V: TRBV7-2
size: NA

CDR3: CATSGTVGSWNTGELFF
DNA: TGTGCCACCAGCGGGACAGTCGGCTCTTGGAACACCGGGGAGCTGTTTTTT
J: TRBJ2-2
D: TRBD1
V: TRBV24-1
size: NA

CDR3: CASSQSSGGLNEQFF
DNA: TGTGCCAGCAGCCAAAGTAGCGGGGGCCTCAATGAGCAGTTCTTC
J: TRBJ2-1
D: TRBD2
V: TRBV4-2
size: NA

CDR3: CASSVGGDTEAFF
DNA: TGTGCCAGCAGCGTAGGGGGAGACACTGAAGCTTTCTTT
J: TRBJ1-1
D: NA
V: TRBV9
size: NA

CDR3: CAISEKTRDRVPYEQYF
DNA: TGTGCCATCAGTGAAAAAACCCGGGACAGGGTCCCCTACGAGCAGTACTTC
J: TRBJ2-7
D: TRBD1
V: TRBV10-3
size: NA

CDR3: CASSPRLGLSLFF
DNA: TGTGCCAGCAGCCCCCGGTTGGGCCTCTCACTGTTTTTT
J: TRBJ1-4
D: NA
V: TRBV12-3/TRBV12-4
size: NA

CDR3: CATFYNEQFF
DNA: TGTGCCACCTTTTACAATGAGCAGTTCTTC
J: TRBJ2-1
D: NA
V: TRBV11-2
size: NA

CDR3: CASSPGQGAHQPQHF
DNA: TGTGCCAGCAGCCCCGGACAGGGGGCTCATCAGCCCCAGCATTTT
J: TRBJ1-5
D: TRBD1
V: TRBV7-2
size: few

CDR3: CASSPPQGASPLHF
DNA: TGTGCCAGCTCACCACCACAGGGGGCTTCACCCCTCCACTTT
J: TRBJ1-6
D: TRBD1
V: TRBV18
size: NA

CDR3: CASSRSRVAANSYEQYF
DNA: TGCGCCAGCAGCCGATCGAGAGTAGCGGCCAACTCCTACGAGCAGTACTTC
J: TRBJ2-7
D: NA
V: TRBV5-1
size: NA

CDR3: CASSLGGQGYEQYF
DNA: TGCGCCAGCAGCTTGGGTGGACAGGGCTACGAGCAGTACTTC
J: TRBJ2-7
D: TRBD1
V: TRBV5-1
size: NA

CDR3: CASSVGVTIPGEPGNTIYF
DNA: TGTGCCAGCAGCGTAGGGGTCACAATACCGGGAGAACCTGGAAACACCATATATTTT
J: TRBJ1-3
D: NA
V: TRBV9
size: NA

CDR3: CASSLVTGYGYTF
DNA: TGTGCCAGCAGCTTGGTAACAGGGTATGGCTACACCTTC
J: TRBJ1-2
D: NA
V: TRBV5-4
size: once

CDR3: CASGLGENTEAFF
DNA: TGTGCCAGCGGCCTAGGAGAGAACACTGAAGCTTTCTTT
J: TRBJ1-1
D: NA
V: TRBV5-6
size: NA

CDR3: CASSSSDMNTEAFF
DNA: TGTGCCAGCAGCTCTTCGGACATGAACACTGAAGCTTTCTTT
J: TRBJ1-1
D: NA
V: TRBV3-1/TRBV3-2
size: NA

CDR3: CASSPGGSSGTAKQTQYF
DNA: TGCGCCAGCAGCCCAGGGGGCTCATCGGGCACGGCCAAACAGACCCAGTACTTC
J: TRBJ2-5
D: TRBD1
V: TRBV5-1
size: NA

CDR3: CASSQETHYEQYF
DNA: TGTGCCAGCAGCCAGGAGACCCACTACGAGCAGTACTTC
J: TRBJ2-7
D: NA
V: TRBV4-2
size: few

CDR3: CASSQVGRTGAGVTNYNEQFF
DNA: TGCGCCAGCAGCCAAGTGGGGCGGACCGGAGCGGGGGTCACCAACTACAATGAGCAGTTCTTC
J: TRBJ2-1
D: TRBD2
V: TRBV4-3
size: NA

CDR3: CASSLADTKNIQYF
DNA: TGTGCCAGCAGCTTGGCGGACACCAAAAACATTCAGTACTTC
J: TRBJ2-4
D: NA
V: TRBV5-6
size: NA

CDR3: CASSLLGAGTSTDTQYF
DNA: TGTGCCAGCAGTCTACTAGGGGCGGGGACTAGCACAGATACGCAGTATTTT
J: TRBJ2-3
D: NA
V: TRBV27
size: once

CDR3: CASSQRLGALSYNEQFF
DNA: TGTGCCAGCAGCCAACGCCTTGGGGCCCTCTCCTACAATGAGCAGTTCTTC
J: TRBJ2-1
D: NA
V: TRBV14
size: NA

CDR3: CASSLARAGALNYGYTF
DNA: TGTGCCAGCAGCTTAGCCAGGGCAGGGGCCCTAAACTATGGCTACACCTTC
J: TRBJ1-2
D: NA
V: TRBV7-8
size: NA